This T cell receptor beta chain emerged from a study of blood T cells in healthy people across ages. The CDR3 runs 13 residues. Germline loops: CDR1 SQVTM, CDR2 ANQGSEA. V shed 1 base and J shed 5 bases, with 12 bases lying between them. Using a J-beta primer mix together with a sample-barcoded 5' primer, a second PCR was run for roughly 7 to 12 cycles. Each cDNA molecule received a tag from a template-switch adaptor that had 12 random nucleotides. A single record per CDR3 protein comes from TCRdb applying MiXCR to the 5' RACE reads. The sample includes around 1,800,000 distinct CDR3 sequences, around 42% of them seen just once. This clonotype was seen once.

The clonotype was recovered from a human donor in good health. V usage is TRBV29-1 and J usage is TRBJ2-7; D not certain. Material for sequencing was blood. The CDR3 is CSVEGCIKNEQYF. The CDR3, as DNA: TGCAGCGTTGAAGGGTGCATTAAGAACGAGCAGTACTTC.